This entry concerns a single T cell receptor (beta chain). The antigen is unknown. This sample is part of a study of lymphopenia after photon versus proton radiotherapy. Study-wide results and caveats: Post-nadir diversity loss with photons came from oligoclonal expansion, particularly CD8+ Temra cells. In patients who died, overall survival fell as post-nadir TCR diversity dropped more. Only patients who died were analyzed for survival; proton advantage is unproven.

Clones were sequenced by immunoSEQ multiplex PCR, and TCRdb holds only the in-frame ones, with some missing. The sample consists of approximately 45,000 clones, roughly 87% of them appearing once. The specimen comprised peripheral blood, sampled from a patient treated with photon-based radiotherapy. The receptor was isolated from a man aged 35 to 55 with gastric cancer.

The CDR3 sequence is CASSTAGGRQPQHF. CDR3 in DNA: TGTGCCAGCAGCACCGCAGGAGGACGGCAGCCCCAGCATTTT. The chain uses TRBV7-2 and TRBJ1-5; D not certain. This CDR3 comprises 14 residues. The V gene's germline CDR1 is SGHTA and CDR2 FQGNSA. Trimming took 5 bases from V and 7 from J, leaving 15 bases between them.